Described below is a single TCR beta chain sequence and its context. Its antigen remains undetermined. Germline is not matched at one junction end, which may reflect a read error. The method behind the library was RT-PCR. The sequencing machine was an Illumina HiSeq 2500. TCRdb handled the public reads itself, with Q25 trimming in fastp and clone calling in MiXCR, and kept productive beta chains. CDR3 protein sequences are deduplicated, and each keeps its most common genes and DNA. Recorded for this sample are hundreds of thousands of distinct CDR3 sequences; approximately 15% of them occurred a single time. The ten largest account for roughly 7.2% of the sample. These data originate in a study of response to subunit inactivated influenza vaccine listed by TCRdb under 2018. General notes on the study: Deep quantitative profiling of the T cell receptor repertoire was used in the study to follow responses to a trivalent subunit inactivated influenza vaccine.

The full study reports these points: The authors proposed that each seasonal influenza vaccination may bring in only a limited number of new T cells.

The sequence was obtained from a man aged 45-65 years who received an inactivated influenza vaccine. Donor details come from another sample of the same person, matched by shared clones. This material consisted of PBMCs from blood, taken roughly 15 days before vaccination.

The sequenced DNA is TGTGTCAGCAGCCGATCAACCGGGACTAGCGTAAGTGAGCAGTCCTTC. It specifies CVSSRSTGTSVSEQSF. The sequence links TRBV4-2 to TRBJ2-1; TRBD2 lines up with 10 middle nucleotides. CDR1 is given as LGHNA and CDR2 as YNFKEQ, both from the germline V gene. The CDR3 covers 16 residues, taking in both the cysteine and the phenylalanine. Of the read, only the CDR3 DNA is kept; its 48 bases are in frame from base 1.